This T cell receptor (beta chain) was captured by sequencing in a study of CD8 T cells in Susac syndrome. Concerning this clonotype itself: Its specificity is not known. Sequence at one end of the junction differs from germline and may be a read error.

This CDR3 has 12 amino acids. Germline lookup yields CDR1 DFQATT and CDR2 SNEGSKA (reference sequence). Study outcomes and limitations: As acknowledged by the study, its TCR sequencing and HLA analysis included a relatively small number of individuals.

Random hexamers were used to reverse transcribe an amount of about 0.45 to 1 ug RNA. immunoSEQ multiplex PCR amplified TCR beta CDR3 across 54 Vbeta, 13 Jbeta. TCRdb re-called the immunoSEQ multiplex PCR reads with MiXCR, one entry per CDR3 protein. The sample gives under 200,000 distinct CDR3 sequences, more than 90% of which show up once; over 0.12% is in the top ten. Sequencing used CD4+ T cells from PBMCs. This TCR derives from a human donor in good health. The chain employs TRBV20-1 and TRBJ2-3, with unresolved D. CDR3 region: CSVRFGQDTQYF. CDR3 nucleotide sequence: TGCAGTGTTAGATTTGGGCAGGATACGCAGTATTTT.